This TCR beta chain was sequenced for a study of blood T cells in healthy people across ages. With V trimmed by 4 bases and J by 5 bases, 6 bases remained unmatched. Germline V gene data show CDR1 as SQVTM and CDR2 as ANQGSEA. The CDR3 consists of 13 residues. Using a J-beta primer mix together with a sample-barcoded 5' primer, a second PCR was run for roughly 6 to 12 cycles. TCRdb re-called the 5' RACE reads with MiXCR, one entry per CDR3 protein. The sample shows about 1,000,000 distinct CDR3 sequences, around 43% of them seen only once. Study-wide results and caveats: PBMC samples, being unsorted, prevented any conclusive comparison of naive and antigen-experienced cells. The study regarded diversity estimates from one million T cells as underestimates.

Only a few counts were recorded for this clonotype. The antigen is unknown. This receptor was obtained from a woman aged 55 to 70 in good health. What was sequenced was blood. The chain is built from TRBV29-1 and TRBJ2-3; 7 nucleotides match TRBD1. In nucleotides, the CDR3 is TGCAGCGTTGCTACAGGGGCGGGAGATACGCAGTATTTT. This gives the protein CSVATGAGDTQYF.